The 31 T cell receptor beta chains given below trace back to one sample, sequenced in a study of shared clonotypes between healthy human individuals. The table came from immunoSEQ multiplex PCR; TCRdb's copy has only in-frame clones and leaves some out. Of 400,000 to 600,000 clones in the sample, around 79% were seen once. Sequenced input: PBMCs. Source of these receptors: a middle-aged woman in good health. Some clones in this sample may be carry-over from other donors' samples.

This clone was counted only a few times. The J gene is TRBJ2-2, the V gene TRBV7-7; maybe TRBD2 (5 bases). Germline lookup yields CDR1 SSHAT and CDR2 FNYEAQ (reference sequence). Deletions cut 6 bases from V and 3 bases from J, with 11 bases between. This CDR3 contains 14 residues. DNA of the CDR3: TGTGCCAGCAGTGAGAGGGTGGACACCGGGGAGCTGTTTTTT. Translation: CASSERVDTGELFF.

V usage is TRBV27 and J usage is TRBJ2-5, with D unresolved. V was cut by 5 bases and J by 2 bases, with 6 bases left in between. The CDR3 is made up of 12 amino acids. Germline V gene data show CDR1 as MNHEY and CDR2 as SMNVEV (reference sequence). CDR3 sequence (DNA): TGTGCCAGCAGTCTGCAACAAGAGACCCAGTACTTC. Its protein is CASSLQQETQYF.

In DNA, the CDR3 is TGTGCCTGGGGGATAGCGGGAACTCCTTACAATGAGCAGTTCTTC. This encodes CAWGIAGTPYNEQFF. This rearrangement joins TRBV30 to TRBJ2-1, with 8 nucleotides matching TRBD2. With 5 bases clipped from V and 4 bases from J, the junction kept 10 bases outside the gene matches. The V gene's germline CDR1 is GTSNPN and CDR2 SVGIG (reference sequence). The CDR3 extends over 15 amino acids. The full variable domain, completed using reference TRBV30 and TRBJ2-1, is SQTIHQWPATLVQPVGSPLSLECTVEGTSNPNLYWYRQAAGRGLQLLFYSVGIGQISSEVPQNLSASRPQDRQFILSSKKLLLSDSGFYLCAWGIAGTPYNEQFFGPGTRLTVL.

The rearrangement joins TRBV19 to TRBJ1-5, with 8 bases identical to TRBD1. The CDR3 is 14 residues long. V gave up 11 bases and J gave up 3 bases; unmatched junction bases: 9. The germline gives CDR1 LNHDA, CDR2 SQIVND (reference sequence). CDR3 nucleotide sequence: TGTGCCGCCGAGGCAGGGGGCTACAATCAGCCCCAGCATTTT. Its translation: CAAEAGGYNQPQHF. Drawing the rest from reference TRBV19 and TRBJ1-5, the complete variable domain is DGGITQSPKYLFRKEGQNVTLSCEQNLNHDAMYWYRQDPGQGLRLIYYSQIVNDFQKGDIAEGYSVSREKKESFPLTVTSAQKNPTAFYLCAAEAGGYNQPQHFGDGTRLSIL.

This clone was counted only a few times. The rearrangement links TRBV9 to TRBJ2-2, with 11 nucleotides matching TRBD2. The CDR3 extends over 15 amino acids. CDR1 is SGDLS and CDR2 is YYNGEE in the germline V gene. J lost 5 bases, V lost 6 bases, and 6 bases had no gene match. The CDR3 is CASTPGTSGTGELFF. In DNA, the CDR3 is TGTGCCAGCACCCCGGGGACTAGCGGTACCGGGGAGCTGTTTTTT.

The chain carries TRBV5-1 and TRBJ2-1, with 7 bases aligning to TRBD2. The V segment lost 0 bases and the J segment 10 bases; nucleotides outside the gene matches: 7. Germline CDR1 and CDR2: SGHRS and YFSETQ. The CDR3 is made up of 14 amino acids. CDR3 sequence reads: CASSLASMTSEQFF. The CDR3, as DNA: TGCGCCAGCAGCTTGGCTAGCATGACTAGCGAGCAGTTCTTC.

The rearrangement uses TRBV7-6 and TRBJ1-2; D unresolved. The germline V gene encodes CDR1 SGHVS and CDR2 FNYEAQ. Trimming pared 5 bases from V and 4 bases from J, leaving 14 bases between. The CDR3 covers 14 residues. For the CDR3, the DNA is TGTGCCAGCAGCGCTCTGAGAACCGGCTATGGCTACACCTTC. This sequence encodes CASSALRTGYGYTF. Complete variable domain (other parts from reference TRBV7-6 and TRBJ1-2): GAGVSQSPRYKVTKRGQDVALRCDPISGHVSLYWYRQALGQGPEFLTYFNYEAQQDKSGLPNDRFSAERPEGSISTLTIQRTEQRDSAMYRCASSALRTGYGYTFGSGTRLTVV.

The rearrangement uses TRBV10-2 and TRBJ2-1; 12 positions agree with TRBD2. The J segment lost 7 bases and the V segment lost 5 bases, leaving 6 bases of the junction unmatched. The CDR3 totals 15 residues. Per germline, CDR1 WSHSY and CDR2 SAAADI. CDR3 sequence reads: CASSRLAGVENEQFF. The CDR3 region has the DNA TGCGCCAGCAGTAGACTAGCGGGAGTTGAGAATGAGCAGTTCTTC.

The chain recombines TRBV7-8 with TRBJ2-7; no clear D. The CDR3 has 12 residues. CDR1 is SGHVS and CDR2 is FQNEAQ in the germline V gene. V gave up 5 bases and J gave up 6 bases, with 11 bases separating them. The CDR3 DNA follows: TGTGCCAGCAGCCAAGGGCCCCGCGAGCAGTACTTC. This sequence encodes CASSQGPREQYF.

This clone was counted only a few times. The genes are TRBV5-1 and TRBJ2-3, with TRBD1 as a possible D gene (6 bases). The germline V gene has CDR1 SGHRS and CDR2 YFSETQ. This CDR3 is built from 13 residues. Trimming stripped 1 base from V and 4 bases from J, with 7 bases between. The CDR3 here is CASSLNRADTQYF. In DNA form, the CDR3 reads TGCGCCAGCAGCTTGAACAGGGCAGATACGCAGTATTTT.

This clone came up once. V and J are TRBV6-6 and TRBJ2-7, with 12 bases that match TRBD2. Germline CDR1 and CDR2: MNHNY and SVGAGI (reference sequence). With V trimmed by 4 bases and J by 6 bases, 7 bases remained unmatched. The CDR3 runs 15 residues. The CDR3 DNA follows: TGTGCCAGCAGTTCCCTACCTAGCGGGAGGGCCGAGCAGTACTTC. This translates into CASSSLPSGRAEQYF.

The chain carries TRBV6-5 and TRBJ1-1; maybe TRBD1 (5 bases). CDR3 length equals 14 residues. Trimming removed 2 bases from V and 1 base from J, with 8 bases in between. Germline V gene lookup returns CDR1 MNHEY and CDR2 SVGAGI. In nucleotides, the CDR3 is TGTGCCAGCAGTTACGACAGACCGAACACTGAAGCTTTCTTT. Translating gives CASSYDRPNTEAFF.

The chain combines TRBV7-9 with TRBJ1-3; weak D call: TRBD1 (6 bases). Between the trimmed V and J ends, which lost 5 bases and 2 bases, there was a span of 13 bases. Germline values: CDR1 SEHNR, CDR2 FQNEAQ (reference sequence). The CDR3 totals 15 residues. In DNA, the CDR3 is TGTGCCAGCAGCCCAACAAACAGGGCTGGAAACACCATATATTTT. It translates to CASSPTNRAGNTIYF.

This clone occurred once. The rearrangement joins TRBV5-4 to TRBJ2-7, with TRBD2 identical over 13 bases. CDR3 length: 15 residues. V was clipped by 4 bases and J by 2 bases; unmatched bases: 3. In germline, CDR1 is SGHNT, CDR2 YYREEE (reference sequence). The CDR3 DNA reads TGTGCCAGCAGCGCCGGGACTAGCGGGACCTACGAGCAGTACTTC. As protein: CASSAGTSGTYEQYF.

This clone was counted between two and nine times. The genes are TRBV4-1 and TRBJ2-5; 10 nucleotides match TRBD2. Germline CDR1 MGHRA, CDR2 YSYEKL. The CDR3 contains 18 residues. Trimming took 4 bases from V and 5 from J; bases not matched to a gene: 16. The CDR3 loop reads CASSPERALAGVTETQYF. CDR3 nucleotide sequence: TGCGCCAGCAGCCCTGAAAGGGCCCTAGCGGGAGTTACCGAGACCCAGTACTTC.

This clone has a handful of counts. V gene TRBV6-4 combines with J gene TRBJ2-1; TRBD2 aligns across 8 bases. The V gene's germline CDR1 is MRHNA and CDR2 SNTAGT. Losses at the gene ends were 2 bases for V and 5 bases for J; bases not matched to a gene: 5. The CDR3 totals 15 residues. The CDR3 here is CASSDALAGNNEQFF. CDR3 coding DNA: TGTGCCAGCAGTGACGCTCTAGCGGGCAACAATGAGCAGTTCTTC.

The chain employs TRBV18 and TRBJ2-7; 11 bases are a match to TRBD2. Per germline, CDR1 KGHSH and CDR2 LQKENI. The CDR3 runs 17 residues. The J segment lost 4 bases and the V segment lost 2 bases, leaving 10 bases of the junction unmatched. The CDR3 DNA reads TGTGCCAGCTCACCAGGGTCTAGCGGGAGGTCTTTGTACGAGCAGTACTTC. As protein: CASSPGSSGRSLYEQYF.

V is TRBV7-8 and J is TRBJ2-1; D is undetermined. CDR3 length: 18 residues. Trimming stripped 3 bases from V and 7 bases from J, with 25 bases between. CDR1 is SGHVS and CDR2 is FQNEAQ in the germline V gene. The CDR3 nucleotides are TGTGCCAGCAGCTTGGGTTTTCGCGTTCAGGACCCTTGGAATGAGCAGTTCTTC. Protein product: CASSLGFRVQDPWNEQFF.

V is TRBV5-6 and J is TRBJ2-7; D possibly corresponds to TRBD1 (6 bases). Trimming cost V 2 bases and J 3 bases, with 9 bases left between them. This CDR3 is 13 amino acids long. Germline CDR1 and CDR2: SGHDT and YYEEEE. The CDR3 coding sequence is TGTGCCAGCAGCTTAGGGACAAACTACGAGCAGTACTTC. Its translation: CASSLGTNYEQYF.

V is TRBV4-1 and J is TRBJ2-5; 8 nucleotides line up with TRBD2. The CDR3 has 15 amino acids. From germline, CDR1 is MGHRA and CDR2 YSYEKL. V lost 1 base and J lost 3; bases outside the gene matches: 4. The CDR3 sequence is CASSQVVSGEETQYF. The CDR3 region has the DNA TGCGCCAGCAGCCAAGTAGTTAGCGGGGAAGAGACCCAGTACTTC.

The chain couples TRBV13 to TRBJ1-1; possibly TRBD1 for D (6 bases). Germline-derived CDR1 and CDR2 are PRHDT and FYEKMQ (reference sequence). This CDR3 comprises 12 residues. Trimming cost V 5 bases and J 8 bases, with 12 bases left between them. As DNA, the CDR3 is TGTGCCAGCAGCCCGTTGGACAGCGAAGCTTTCTTT. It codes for CASSPLDSEAFF.

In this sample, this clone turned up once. The CDR3 reads CATSRAVGPEIQYF. In DNA, the CDR3 is TGTGCCACCAGCAGAGCTGTCGGGCCCGAGATTCAGTACTTC. The V gene is TRBV15, the J gene TRBJ2-4, with D unclear. Germline V gives CDR1 LNHNV, CDR2 YYDKDF (reference sequence). This CDR3 has 14 residues. The V end lost 1 base, the J end lost 10 bases, and 14 bases lay between the germline ends. The full variable domain, completed using reference TRBV15 and TRBJ2-4, is DAMVIQNPRYQVTQFGKPVTLSCSQTLNHNVMYWYQQKSSQAPKLLFHYYDKDFNNEADTPDNFQSRRPNTSFCFLDIRSPGLGDTAMYLCATSRAVGPEIQYFGAGTRLSVL.

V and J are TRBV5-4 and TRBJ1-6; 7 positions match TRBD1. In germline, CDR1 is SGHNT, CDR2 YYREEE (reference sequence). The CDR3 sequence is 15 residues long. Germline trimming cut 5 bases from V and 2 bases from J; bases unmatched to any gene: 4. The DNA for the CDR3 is TGTGCCAGCAGTCGCGGGACAGCCTATAATTCACCCCTCCACTTT. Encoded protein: CASSRGTAYNSPLHF.

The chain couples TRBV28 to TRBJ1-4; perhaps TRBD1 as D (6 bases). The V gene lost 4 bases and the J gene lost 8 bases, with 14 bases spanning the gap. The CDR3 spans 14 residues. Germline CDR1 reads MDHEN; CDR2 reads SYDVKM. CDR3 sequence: CASSSTAGAEKLFF. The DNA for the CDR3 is TGTGCCAGCAGTTCGACGGCGGGGGCGGAAAAACTGTTTTTT. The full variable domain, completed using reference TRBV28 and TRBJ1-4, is DVKVTQSSRYLVKRTGEKVFLECVQDMDHENMFWYRQDPGLGLRLIYFSYDVKMKEKGDIPEGYSVSREKKERFSLILESASTNQTSMYLCASSSTAGAEKLFFGSGTQLSVL.

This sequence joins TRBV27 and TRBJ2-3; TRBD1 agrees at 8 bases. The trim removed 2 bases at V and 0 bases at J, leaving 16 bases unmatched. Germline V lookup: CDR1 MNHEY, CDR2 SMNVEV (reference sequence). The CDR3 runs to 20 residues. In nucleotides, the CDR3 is TGTGCCAGCAGTTTAAGGTCCGCTGGGGGACAGGCCACTAGCACAGATACGCAGTATTTT. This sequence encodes CASSLRSAGGQATSTDTQYF.

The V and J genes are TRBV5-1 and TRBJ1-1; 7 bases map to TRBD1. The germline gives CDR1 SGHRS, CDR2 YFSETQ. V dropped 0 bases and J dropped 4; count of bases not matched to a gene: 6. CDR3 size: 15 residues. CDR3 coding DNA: TGCGCCAGCAGCTTGGACCCGGCAGGGGGCACTGAAGCTTTCTTT. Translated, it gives CASSLDPAGGTEAFF.

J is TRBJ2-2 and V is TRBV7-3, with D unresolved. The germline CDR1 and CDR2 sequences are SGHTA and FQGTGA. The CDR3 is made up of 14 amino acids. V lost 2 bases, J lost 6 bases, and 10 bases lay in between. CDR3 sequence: CASSLGVTAGELFF. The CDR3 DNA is TGTGCCAGCAGCTTAGGGGTCACGGCCGGGGAGCTGTTTTTT.

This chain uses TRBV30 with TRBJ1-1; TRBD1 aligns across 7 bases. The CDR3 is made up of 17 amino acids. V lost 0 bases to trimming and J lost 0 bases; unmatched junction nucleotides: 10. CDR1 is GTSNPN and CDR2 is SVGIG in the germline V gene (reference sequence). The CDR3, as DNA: TGTGCCTGGAGTGTACGACGGGACAGCTACTTGAACACTGAAGCTTTCTTT. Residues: CAWSVRRDSYLNTEAFF. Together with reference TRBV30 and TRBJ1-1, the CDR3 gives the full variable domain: SQTIHQWPATLVQPVGSPLSLECTVEGTSNPNLYWYRQAAGRGLQLLFYSVGIGQISSEVPQNLSASRPQDRQFILSSKKLLLSDSGFYLCAWSVRRDSYLNTEAFFGQGTRLTVV.

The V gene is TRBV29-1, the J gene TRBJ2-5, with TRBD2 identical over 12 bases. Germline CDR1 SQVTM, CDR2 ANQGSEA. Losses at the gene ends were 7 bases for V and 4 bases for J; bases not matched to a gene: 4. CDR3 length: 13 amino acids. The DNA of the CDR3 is TGCAGCGCGCTGGGACTAGCGGGAGAGACCCAGTACTTC. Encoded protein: CSALGLAGETQYF. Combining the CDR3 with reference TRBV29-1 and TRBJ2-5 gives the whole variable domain SAVISQKPSRDICQRGTSLTIQCQVDSQVTMMFWYRQQPGQSLTLIATANQGSEATYESGFVIDKFPISRPNLTFSTLTVSNMSPEDSSIYLCSALGLAGETQYFGPGTRLLVL.

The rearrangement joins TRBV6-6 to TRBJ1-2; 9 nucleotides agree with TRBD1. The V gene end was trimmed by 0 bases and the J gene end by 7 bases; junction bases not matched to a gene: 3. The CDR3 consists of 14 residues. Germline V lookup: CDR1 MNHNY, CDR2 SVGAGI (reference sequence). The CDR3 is CASSYSGQGRGYTF. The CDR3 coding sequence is TGTGCCAGCAGTTACTCGGGACAGGGACGTGGCTACACCTTC.

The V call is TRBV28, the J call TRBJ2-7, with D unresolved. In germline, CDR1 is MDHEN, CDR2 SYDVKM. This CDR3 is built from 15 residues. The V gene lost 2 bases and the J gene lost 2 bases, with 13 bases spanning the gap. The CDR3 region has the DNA TGTGCCAGCAGTTTAGGGCTAGACATACCCTACGAGCAGTACTTC. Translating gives CASSLGLDIPYEQYF.